Listed below are T cell receptor beta chains from one sample, sequenced in a study of vaccination effects on CD4 cells after COVID-19. Only in-frame clones appear in the TCRdb table, and some are missing; sequencing was by immunoSEQ multiplex PCR. This sample carries about 37,000 clones, roughly 74% of them seen once, and the ten largest clones take about 2.9%. For these TCRs, the target antigens are not known. The source material was CD4+ T cells from PBMCs cultured without peptide, sampled before COVID-19 vaccination. Receptors were obtained from a human donor who received a COVID-19 vaccine. Each CDR3 is given without its conserved first and last residue.

J gene,V gene,CDR3 protein
TRBJ1-6,TRBV9,ASIALGPSPLH
TRBJ1-1,TRBV28,ASTFGTANTEAF
TRBJ2-3,TRBV6-4,ASSDNTQY
TRBJ2-7,TRBV28,ASSPWGSGSYEQY
TRBJ2-2,TRBV19,ASSGVAGGPAGELF
TRBJ2-7,TRBV6-5,ASSPTRRREQY
TRBJ1-1,TRBV3-1/TRBV3-2,ASGAMGNTEAF
TRBJ2-1,TRBV7-8,ASSSAGTFTYNEQF
TRBJ2-7,TRBV5-1,ASRSGPHSYEQY
TRBJ1-2,TRBV5-4,ASSPRDIGYGYT
TRBJ1-1,TRBV6-2/TRBV6-3,ASSYEGNTEAF
TRBJ2-3,TRBV5-1,ASQPGGDADTQY
TRBJ2-7,TRBV5-1,ASSHQDRVAHEQY
TRBJ1-3,TRBV10-3,AATGTDSGNTIY
TRBJ1-3,TRBV28,AGSSGNTIY
TRBJ1-6,TRBV9,ASSVGQGGSPLH
TRBJ2-4,TRBV6-1,ASSERGGLAKNIQY
TRBJ2-4,TRBV11-2,ASSLTPAKNIQY
TRBJ1-4,TRBV7-2,ASSSGQGNEKLF
TRBJ2-3,TRBV5-1,ARRASGQATTDTQY
TRBJ2-5,TRBV7-2,ASSLRIQETQY
TRBJ1-1,TRBV30,AWSVRQHKSAEAF
TRBJ1-1,TRBV4-3,ASSFRMNTEAF
TRBJ1-4,TRBV20-1,SASKGNEKLF
TRBJ2-2,TRBV7-9,ASSLVPGQGLSNTGELF
TRBJ1-1,TRBV18,ASSPGTANTEAF
TRBJ1-4,TRBV29-1,SGSTGPNEKLF
TRBJ1-2,TRBV28,ASSLGGQGAGYGYT
TRBJ1-2,TRBV30,AWSPDGAPGYGYT
TRBJ1-2,TRBV27,ATLPGTADSAYYGYT
TRBJ2-3,TRBV27,ASSFAGTSGNQQY
TRBJ2-7,TRBV2,ASSGQGGEQY
TRBJ1-1,TRBV9,ASSVAVGGLNTEAF
TRBJ2-7,TRBV28,ASSFLDRQFYEQY
TRBJ1-5,TRBV19,ASRSTQGARQPQH
TRBJ2-7,TRBV28,ASRSTGGASYEQY
TRBJ1-2,TRBV6-5,ASSSLEGLNGYT
TRBJ2-2,TRBV29-1,SVEDRLNGELF
TRBJ1-2,TRBV29-1,SVGTAGYT
TRBJ2-1,TRBV3-1/TRBV3-2,ASSQVGRRRQGNEQF
TRBJ2-7,TRBV5-1,ASSLPGLAGGFSYEQY
TRBJ2-3,TRBV4-2,ASSQEGYGQASTDTQY
TRBJ2-3,TRBV19,ASKVGRSTDTQY
TRBJ2-1,TRBV11-3,ASSFSQGAYNEQF
TRBJ2-2,TRBV14,ASSQVQELF
TRBJ1-2,TRBV12-3/TRBV12-4,ASSRTGFGYT
TRBJ1-2,TRBV6-1,ASSERGWGAGAEGYT
TRBJ2-6,TRBV6-1,ASSGGSGVSFANVLT
TRBJ2-7,TRBV5-1,ASSLGTGGIYEQY
TRBJ1-1,TRBV7-7,ASSSERDTEAF
TRBJ1-3,TRBV2,ASTGPGGPGNTIY
TRBJ1-3,TRBV2,ASSEAEGHGNTIY
TRBJ2-4,TRBV18,ASSGELAKNIQY
TRBJ2-7,TRBV5-6,ASSPGAMVEQY
TRBJ1-1,TRBV30,AWHTQGAWVEAF
TRBJ2-7,TRBV6-6,ASSFSGTQGY
TRBJ2-5,TRBV19,ACRAPVGGTQY
TRBJ1-1,TRBV27,ASSLRGTTEAF
TRBJ1-6,TRBV5-1,ASSQESGTGTSPLH